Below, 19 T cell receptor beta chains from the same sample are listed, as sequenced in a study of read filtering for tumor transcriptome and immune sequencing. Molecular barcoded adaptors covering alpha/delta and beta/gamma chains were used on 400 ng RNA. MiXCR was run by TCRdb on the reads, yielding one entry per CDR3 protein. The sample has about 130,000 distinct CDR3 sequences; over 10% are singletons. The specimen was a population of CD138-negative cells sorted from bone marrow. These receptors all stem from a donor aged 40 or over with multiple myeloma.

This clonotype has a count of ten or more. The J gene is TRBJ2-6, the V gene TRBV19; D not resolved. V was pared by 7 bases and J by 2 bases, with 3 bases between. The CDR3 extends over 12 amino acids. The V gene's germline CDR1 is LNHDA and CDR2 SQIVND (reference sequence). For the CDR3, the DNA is TGTGCCAGTACACCTGGGGCCAACGTCCTGACTTTC. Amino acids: CASTPGANVLTF.

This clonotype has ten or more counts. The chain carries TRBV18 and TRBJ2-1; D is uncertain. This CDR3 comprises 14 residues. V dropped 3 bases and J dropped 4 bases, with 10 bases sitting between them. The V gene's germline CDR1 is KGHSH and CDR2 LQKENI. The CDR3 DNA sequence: TGTGCCAGCTCACCGGGGTCCCTATACAATGAGCAGTTCTTC. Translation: CASSPGSLYNEQFF. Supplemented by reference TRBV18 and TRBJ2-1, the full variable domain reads NAGVMQNPRHLVRRRGQEARLRCSPMKGHSHVYWYRQLPEEGLKFMVYLQKENIIDESGMPKERFSAEFPKEGPSILRIQQVVRGDSAAYFCASSPGSLYNEQFFGPGTRLTVL.

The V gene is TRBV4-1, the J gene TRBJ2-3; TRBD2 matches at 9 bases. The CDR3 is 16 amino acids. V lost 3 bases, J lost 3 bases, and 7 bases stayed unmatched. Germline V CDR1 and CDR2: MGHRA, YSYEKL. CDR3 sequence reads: CASSQGGTSSTDTQYF. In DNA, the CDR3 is TGCGCCAGCAGCCAGGGGGGGACTAGCTCAACAGATACGCAGTATTTT.

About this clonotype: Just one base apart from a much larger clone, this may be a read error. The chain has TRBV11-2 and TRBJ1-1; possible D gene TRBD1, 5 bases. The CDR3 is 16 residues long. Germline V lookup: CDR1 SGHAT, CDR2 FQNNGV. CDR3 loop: CASSLRFGTVNTKAFF. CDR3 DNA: TGTGCCAGCAGCTTACGCTTTGGGACGGTGAACACTAAAGCTTTCTTT.

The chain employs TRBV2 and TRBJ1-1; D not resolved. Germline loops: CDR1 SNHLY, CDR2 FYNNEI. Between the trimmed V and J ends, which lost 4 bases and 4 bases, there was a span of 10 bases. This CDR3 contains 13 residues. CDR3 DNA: TGTGCCAGCAGTGGAGGCTCGGGCACTGAAGCTTTCTTT. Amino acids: CASSGGSGTEAFF.

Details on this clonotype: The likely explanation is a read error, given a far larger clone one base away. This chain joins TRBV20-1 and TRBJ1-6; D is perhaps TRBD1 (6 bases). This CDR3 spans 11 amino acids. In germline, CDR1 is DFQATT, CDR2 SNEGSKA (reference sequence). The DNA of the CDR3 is TGCAGTGCTGGTTCCGGGACACAGGCTTCCTTT. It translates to CSAGSGTQASF.

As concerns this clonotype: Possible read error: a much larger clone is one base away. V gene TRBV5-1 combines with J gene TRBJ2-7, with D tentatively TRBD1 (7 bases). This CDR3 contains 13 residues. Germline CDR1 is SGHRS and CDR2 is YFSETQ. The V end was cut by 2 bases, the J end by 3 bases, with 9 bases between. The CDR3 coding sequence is TGCGCCAGCAGCTTTCAGGGGGGCTACGAGCAGTACTTC. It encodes CASSFQGGYEQYF. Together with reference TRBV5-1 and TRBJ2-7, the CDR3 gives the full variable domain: KAGVTQTPRYLIKTRGQQVTLSCSPISGHRSVSWYQQTPGQGLQFLFEYFSETQRNKGNFPGRFSGRQFSNSRSEMNVSTLELGDSALYLCASSFQGGYEQYFGPGTRLTVT.

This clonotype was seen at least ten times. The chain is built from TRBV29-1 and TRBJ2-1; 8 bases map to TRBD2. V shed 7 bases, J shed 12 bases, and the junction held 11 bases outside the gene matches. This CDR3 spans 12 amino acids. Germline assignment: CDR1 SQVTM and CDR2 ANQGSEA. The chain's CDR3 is CSAGRGDIGQFF. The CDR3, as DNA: TGCAGCGCTGGGCGGGGGGATATCGGGCAGTTCTTC.

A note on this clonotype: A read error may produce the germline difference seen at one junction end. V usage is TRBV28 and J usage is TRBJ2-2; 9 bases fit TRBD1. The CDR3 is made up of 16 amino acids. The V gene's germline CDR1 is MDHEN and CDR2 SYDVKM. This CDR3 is CASRPTGGRNAGELFF. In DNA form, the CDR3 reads TGTGCCAGCAGACCGACAGGGGGGAGGAACGCCGGGGAGCTGTTTTTT. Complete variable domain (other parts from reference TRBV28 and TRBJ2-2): DVKVTQSSRYLVKRTGEKVFLECVQDMDHENMFWYRQDPGLGLRLIYFSYDVKMKEKGDIPEGYSVSREKKERFSLILESASTNQTSMYLCASRPTGGRNAGELFFGEGSRLTVL.

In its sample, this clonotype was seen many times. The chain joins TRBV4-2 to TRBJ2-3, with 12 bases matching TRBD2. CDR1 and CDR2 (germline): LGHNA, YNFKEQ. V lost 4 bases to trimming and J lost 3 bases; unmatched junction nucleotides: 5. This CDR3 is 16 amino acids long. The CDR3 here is CASSPGTSGFTDTQYF. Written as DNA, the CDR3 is TGTGCCAGCAGCCCGGGGACTAGCGGGTTTACAGATACGCAGTATTTT.

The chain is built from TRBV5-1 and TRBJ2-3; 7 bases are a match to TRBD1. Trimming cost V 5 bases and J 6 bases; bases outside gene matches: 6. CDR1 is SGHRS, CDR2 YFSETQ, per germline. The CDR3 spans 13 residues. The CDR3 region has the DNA TGCGCCAGCAGACTGACAGGGCCCGATACGCAGTATTTT. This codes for CASRLTGPDTQYF.

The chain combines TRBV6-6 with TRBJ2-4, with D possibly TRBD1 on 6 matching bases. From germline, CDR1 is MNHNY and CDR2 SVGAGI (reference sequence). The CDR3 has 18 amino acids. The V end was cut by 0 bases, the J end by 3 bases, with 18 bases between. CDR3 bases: TGTGCCAGCAGTTACTCGTCTGGGGGCATGATTGGCAAAAACATTCAGTACTTC. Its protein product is CASSYSSGGMIGKNIQYF.

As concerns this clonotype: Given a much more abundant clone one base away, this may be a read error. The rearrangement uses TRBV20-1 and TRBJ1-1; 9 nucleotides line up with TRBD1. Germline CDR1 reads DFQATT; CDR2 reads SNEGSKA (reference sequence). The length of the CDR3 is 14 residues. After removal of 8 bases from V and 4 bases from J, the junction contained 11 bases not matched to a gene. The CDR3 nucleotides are TGCAGTATATCGGACAGGGGCGCGCGCACTGAAGCTTTCTTT. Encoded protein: CSISDRGARTEAFF.

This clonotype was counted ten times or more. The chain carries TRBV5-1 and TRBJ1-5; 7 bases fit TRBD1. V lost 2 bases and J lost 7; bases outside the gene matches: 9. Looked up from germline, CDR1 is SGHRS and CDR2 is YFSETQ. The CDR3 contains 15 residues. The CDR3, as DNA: TGCGCCAGCAGCTTTGAAGGGGGCGCGGACCAGCCCCAGCATTTT. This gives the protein CASSFEGGADQPQHF. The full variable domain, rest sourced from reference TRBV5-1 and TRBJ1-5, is KAGVTQTPRYLIKTRGQQVTLSCSPISGHRSVSWYQQTPGQGLQFLFEYFSETQRNKGNFPGRFSGRQFSNSRSEMNVSTLELGDSALYLCASSFEGGADQPQHFGDGTRLSIL.

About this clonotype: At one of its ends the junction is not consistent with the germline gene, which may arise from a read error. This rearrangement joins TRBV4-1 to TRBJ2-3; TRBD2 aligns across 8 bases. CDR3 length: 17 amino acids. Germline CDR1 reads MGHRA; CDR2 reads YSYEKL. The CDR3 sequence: CASSQVQAGVGTGTQYF. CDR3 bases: TGCGCCAGCAGCCAAGTGCAAGCGGGGGTAGGCACAGGTACGCAGTATTTT.

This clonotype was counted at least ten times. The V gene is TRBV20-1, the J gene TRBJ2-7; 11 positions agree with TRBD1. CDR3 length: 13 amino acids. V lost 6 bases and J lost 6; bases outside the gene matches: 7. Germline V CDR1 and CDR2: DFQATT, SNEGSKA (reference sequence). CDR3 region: CSAAGQGVLEQYF. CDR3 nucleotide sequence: TGCAGTGCAGCGGGACAGGGGGTTCTCGAGCAGTACTTC.

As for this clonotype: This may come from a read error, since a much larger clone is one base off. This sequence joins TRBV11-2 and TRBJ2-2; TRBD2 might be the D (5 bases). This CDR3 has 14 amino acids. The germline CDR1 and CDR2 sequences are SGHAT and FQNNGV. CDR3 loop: CASRRTVNAGELFF. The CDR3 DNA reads TGTGCCAGTAGGAGGACGGTGAACGCCGGGGAGCTGTTTTTT.

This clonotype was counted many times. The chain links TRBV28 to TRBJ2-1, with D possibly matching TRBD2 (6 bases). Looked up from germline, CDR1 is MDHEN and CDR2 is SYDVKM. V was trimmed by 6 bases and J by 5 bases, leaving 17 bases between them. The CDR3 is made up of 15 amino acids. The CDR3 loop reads CASSPPGGQHNEQFF. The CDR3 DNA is TGTGCCAGCAGCCCACCCGGGGGTCAACACAATGAGCAGTTCTTC.

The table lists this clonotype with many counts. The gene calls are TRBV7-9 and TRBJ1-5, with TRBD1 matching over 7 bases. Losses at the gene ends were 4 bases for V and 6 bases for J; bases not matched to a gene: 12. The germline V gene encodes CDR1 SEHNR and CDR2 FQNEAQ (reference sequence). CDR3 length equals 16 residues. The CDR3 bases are TGTGCCAGCAGCTCGTGGCCCCAGGGGGTGGGTCAGCCCCAGCATTTT. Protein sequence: CASSSWPQGVGQPQHF.